This TCR beta chain was captured in a study of breast tumors, draining lymph nodes, adjacent tissues. Study conclusions and caveats: Luminal-like breast cancer showed significantly higher tumor–nontumor repertoire similarity than basal-like. Tumor TCR diversity was below lymph nodes but above nontumor tissue. That most tumor T cells come from lymph nodes remained unproven. The data were judged consistent with most tumor T cells coming from lymph node and expanding in tumor.

Breast cancer patients provided tissue from their axillary draining lymph nodes. TCRdb re-called the multiplex PCR reads through MiXCR, storing one row per CDR3 protein. The sample holds about 80,000 distinct CDR3 sequences; about 21% are singletons and the top ten take 2% to 2.5%. This clonotype was picked up many times. Its antigen is as yet unknown. Trimming at V came to 5 bases and at J to 2 bases, leaving 10 bases not matched to a gene. The CDR3 covers 16 residues. The chain joins TRBV12-3 or TRBV12-4 to TRBJ2-7, with 9 bases identical to TRBD1. The origin of this receptor is a female donor with breast cancer. Some clones in this sample may be carry-over from other donors' samples. The sequencing input was axillary lymph node tissue. CDR3 protein: CASSLGQGQGPYEQYF. In nucleotides, the CDR3 is TGTGCCAGCAGTCTCGGGCAGGGACAGGGTCCCTACGAGCAGTACTTC.